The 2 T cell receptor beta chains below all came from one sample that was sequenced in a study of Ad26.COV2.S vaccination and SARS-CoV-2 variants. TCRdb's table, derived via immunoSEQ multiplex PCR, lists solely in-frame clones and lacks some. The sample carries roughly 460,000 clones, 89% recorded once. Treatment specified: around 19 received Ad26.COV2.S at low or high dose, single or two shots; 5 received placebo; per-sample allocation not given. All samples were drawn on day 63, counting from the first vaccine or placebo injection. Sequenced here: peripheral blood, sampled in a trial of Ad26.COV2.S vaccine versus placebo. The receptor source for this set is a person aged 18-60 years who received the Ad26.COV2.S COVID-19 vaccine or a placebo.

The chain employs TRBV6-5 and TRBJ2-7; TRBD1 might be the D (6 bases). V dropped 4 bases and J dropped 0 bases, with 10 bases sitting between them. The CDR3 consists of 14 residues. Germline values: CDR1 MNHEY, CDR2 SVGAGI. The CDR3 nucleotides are TGTGCCAGCAGTTGGGGGCCCTTCTCCTACGAGCAGTACTTC. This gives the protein CASSWGPFSYEQYF.

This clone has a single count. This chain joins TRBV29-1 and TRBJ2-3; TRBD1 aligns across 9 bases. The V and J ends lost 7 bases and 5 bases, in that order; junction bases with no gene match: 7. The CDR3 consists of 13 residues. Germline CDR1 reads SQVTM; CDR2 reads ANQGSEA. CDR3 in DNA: TGCAGCGCCGATAGACAGGGGGGAGATACGCAGTATTTT. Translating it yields CSADRQGGDTQYF.